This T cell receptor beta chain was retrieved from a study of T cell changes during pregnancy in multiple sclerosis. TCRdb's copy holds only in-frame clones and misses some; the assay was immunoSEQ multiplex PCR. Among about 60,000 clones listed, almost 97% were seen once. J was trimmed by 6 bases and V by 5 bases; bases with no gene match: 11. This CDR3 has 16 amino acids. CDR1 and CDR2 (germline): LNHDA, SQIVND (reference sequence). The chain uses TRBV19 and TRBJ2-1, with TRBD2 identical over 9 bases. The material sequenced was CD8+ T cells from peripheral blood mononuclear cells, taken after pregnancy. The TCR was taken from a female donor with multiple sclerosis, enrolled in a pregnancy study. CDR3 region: CASSPSGLADLNEQFF. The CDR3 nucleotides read TGTGCCAGTAGTCCCTCGGGACTAGCTGACCTCAATGAGCAGTTCTTC.